The text below deals with one T cell receptor (beta chain). These data belong to a study of T cells in Graves' hyperthyroidism and ophthalmopathy. This CDR3 is 14 amino acids long. V dropped 0 bases and J dropped 6 bases, with 10 bases sitting between them. From germline, CDR1 is ENHRY and CDR2 SYGVKD. Amplification targeted TCR beta CDR3 regions from RNA transcripts. Using the HTBI primer set, a first-round RT-PCR was run on the TCR CDR3. TCRdb ran MiXCR on the multiplex PCR reads and lists one entry per CDR3 protein. The data show 500,000 to 650,000 distinct CDR3 sequences, about 20% seen once. Together with thyroid ultrasound, orbital computed tomography, serum thyroxine and TRAb, clinical symptoms were used for diagnoses. The PBMCs were sourced from fresh peripheral blood (about 9.7 ml).

The source of this sequence is a man between 35 and 55 years old with Graves' ophthalmopathy. Source material: blood. This chain uses TRBV10-3 with TRBJ2-3; tentatively, D is TRBD2 (7 bases). CDR3 DNA sequence: TGTGCCATCAGTGAGTCGGGGGGGGCTGATACGCAGTATTTT. This encodes CAISESGGADTQYF.